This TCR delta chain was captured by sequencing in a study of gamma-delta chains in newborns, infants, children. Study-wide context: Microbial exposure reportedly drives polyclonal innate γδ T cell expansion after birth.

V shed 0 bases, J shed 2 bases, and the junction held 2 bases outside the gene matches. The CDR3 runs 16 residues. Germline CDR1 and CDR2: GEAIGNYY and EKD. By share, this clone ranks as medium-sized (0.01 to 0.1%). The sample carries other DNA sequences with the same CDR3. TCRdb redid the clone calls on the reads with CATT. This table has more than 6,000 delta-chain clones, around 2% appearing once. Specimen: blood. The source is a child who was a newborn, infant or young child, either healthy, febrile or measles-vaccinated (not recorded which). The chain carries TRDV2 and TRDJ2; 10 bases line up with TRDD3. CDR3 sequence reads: CACDTVGGYLTAQLFF. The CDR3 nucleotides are TGTGCCTGTGACACCGTTGGGGGATACTTGACAGCACAACTCTTCTTT.